This note documents a single T cell receptor beta chain sequence. One junction end disagrees with the germline gene, perhaps due to a read error. Constant-region priming of around 500 ng total RNA yielded TCR beta cDNA. ARM-PCR, slightly modified, supplied the TCR beta libraries through three nested multiplex PCR rounds. Via MiXCR, TCRdb re-called the multiplex PCR reads, giving one row per CDR3 protein. The table lists approximately 340,000 distinct CDR3 sequences, about 61% of them singletons. This sample stems from a study of tumor-infiltrating lymphocytes in primary liver carcinoma. The wider study: Stage T1-T3 N0M0 tumors measured about 4.2 to 11 cm at most.

Germline DNA was extracted alongside blood RNA, which was obtained from unsorted whole blood. Sequencing was carried out using peripheral blood. The sequence was obtained from a man aged 40-49 years with primary liver carcinoma and hepatitis B virus infection.

This CDR3 is CASSFYGTDQVTQYF. CDR3 sequence (DNA): TGTGCCAGCAGCTTTTACGGTACGGACCAAGTGACCCAGTACTTC. The chain uses TRBV11-3 and TRBJ2-5; D gene ambiguous. The CDR3 runs to 15 residues. Germline CDR1 is SGHNT and CDR2 is YENEEA.